This T cell receptor (beta chain) was sequenced in a study of cytomegalovirus exposure and HLA in healthy donors (dated by TCRdb to the late 2010s). Concerning the study at large: An earlier analysis of more than 550 of the donors reported about 280 Gb of sequence data and 117 million unique TCR beta sequences obtained from 150 million to 200 million T cells. Roughly 300 gigabases of sequencing data and around 90 million unique TCR sequences made up an early release that covered roughly 670 HLA-typed donors. Of the roughly 400 genotyped donors, approximately 83% fell in the genetic ancestry cluster associated with self-reported Caucasian donors. The study aimed to test whether cataloging public T cell receptors could reveal signatures of past pathogen exposure. Using immunosequencing, the study profiled T cell repertoires from fewer than 850 subjects and related those repertoires to cytomegalovirus serostatus. Along with the approximately 700-subject first cohort, a separate validation cohort of over a hundred different subjects was used. To predict cytomegalovirus infection status, the study brought together high-throughput TCR immunosequencing, statistical association of individual TCRs with disease status, and machine learning. A later analysis re-examined previously published TCR beta repertoires from just over 650 donors and added high-resolution HLA genotyping to investigate patterns of TCR occurrence. In the later analysis, no new phenotypic data were used to find candidate immune exposures; instead, reliance was placed on TCR beta sequences and their occurrence across donors. An earlier analysis of 587 of the donors used high-throughput TCR beta sequencing to judge whether each TCR beta V gene segment behaved as functional or pseudogenic. Donor age, sex, ethnicity and CMV serostatus were compiled together with the repertoire data. Genome-wide SNP genotypes for about 55% of the 666 donors were used in a later genetic analysis, which treated that subset as a discovery cohort. Every discovery cohort repertoire had been produced on one sequencing platform. Both class I and class II loci were covered by HLA typing, at four-digit resolution. The number of donors typed differed by locus, with about 629-630 for A, B, C, DRB1 and DQB1, more than 500 for DQA1, over 600 for DPA1, and about 450 for DPB1. Five DR-DQ haplotypes were treated as single units for association and clustering because of strong linkage in the cohort. Among 398 genotyped donors of the cohort, an average of roughly 230,000 unique TCR beta nucleotide sequences was sequenced per donor, of which about 18% were non-productive. What the study reported, not specific to this receptor: A further reported finding was that TCR beta sequences accurately predicted the HLA-A and HLA-B alleles for most subjects in the first cohort. The study gave a list of under 200 TCR beta chains associated with cytomegalovirus. A later analysis found that most CMV-associated TCR beta chains appeared HLA-restricted, with HLA associations seemingly driven largely by CMV exposure. In an earlier analysis of fewer than 750 of the donors, most TCR beta V segments were observed in productive rearrangements about 87% or about 30% of the time, broadly matching IMGT annotations. The cohort was sequenced for TCR beta chains only, and without alpha or paired-chain data the features that could be detected were limited. When HLA alleles, especially DR and DQ, strongly co-occurred, attributing TCR associations to individual alleles was difficult. According to the authors, the approach could potentially be generalized to other disease states and immunological phenotypes. Over 15 rarely observed V segments, including chromosome 9 orphons, were excluded from the earlier analysis of several hundred of the donors because counts were too low. In vitro tests confirmed that a few of the cytomegalovirus-associated TCR beta chains recognize cytomegalovirus antigens. Because the 87-base-pair reads could not distinguish some IMGT-functional V segments, including TRBV6-2 and TRBV6-3, those segments were excluded. At a false discovery rate of 0.05, a later analysis linked fewer than 20,000 TCR beta sequences to specific HLA alleles. A later genetic analysis associated a missense DCLRE1C variant with V-gene and J-gene trimming of TCR beta chains, and an independent cohort replicated the association. Compared with the approximately 600-donor mean, donors in an Asian-associated ancestry cluster had fewer N-insertions in productive TCRs, according to a later genetic analysis. In both the original and validation cohorts, the classifier was reported to diagnose cytomegalovirus status with high specificity and sensitivity. Because HLA typing was unavailable for some donors at each locus, only the typed subset was used in association tests. A cluster of highly shared sequence variants was judged likely to be a technical artifact of the sequencing pipeline. Linkage disequilibrium might explain the correlated functional status among segregating V segments, but an unknown experimental factor could not be ruled out. Several of the top co-occurrence clusters appeared to be linked to parvovirus B19, influenza, CMV and Epstein-Barr virus, according to a later analysis. The presence/absence analyses assumed that sequencing depth was roughly uniform across donors, and that assumption may not be true. In a later analysis, HLA-associated TCR beta chains were found to be more clonally expanded and to have lower generation probabilities than equally common non-associated chains. In a later analysis, TCR association rates were found to vary across HLA loci, with the most associated TCRs seen for DRB1 alleles and the fewest for HLA-C alleles. For the cohort, immune exposure information was limited to CMV serostatus. While some public TCRs were present in many individuals, most TCR sequences turned up only very rarely across donors.

The library was made by the immunoSEQ multiplex PCR assay. The multiplex PCR relied on a mix of 60 forward primers for TCR Vbeta segments and 13 reverse primers for TCR Jbeta segments. The CDR3 region of rearranged TCR beta genes was amplified from genomic DNA by a multiplex PCR assay. On the Illumina HiSeq System, the amplified TCR beta libraries were sequenced as 87-base-pair reads. The study's processing was this. In a later analysis, 70 million to 95 million unique TCR beta chains were counted across the roughly 670 repertoires, and roughly 11 million of these chains were shared by at least two donors. A nearest-neighbor algorithm error-corrected the raw reads and collapsed the reads into unique sequences, merging closely related sequences to remove PCR and sequencing errors. CDR3 sequences were aligned to IMGT reference sequences to assign V, D and J gene segments. For a sequence to be retained, a match of at least six nucleotides was required to both a V gene segment and a J gene segment. Rearrangements were classified as productive when the CDR3 lacked stop codons and remained in frame with V and J, and all other rearrangements were classified as non-productive. Following IMGT convention, CDR3 was defined as the stretch from the second conserved V-encoded cysteine to the conserved J-encoded phenylalanine. The earlier analysis of about 620 of the donors excluded sequences that lacked an unambiguous match to a single V gene segment. In an earlier analysis of approximately 550 of the donors, V segments were called functional above 56.7% productive rearrangements and were called segregating when the between-donor standard deviation exceeded 5%. A statistical classification framework was developed to diagnose cytomegalovirus status using the catalog of TCR beta chain sequences. A later analysis assigned V and J genes by comparing TCR nucleotide sequences with IMGT/GENE-DB human TR gene sequences. Using the TCRdist pipeline, a later analysis assigned CDR3 sequences along with most-parsimonious VDJ recombination scenarios. In a later analysis, each TCR beta chain was defined by its CDR3 amino acid sequence together with its V-gene family, and reads without a unique V-gene family were excluded. In a later analysis, 450 to 600 highly shared, low-generation-probability nucleotide sequences were removed to address suspected cross-contamination and a sequencing artifact. A later analysis calculated a clonal expansion index for each public chain from normalized within-repertoire ranks of inferred template counts. In a later analysis, generation probabilities were computed using a VDJ recombination model fitted to out-of-frame rearrangements, and the results were checked against IGoR. In a later analysis, TCR-TCR, TCR-HLA and TCR-CMV co-occurrence was scored with hypergeometric tests, and a repertoire-size bias correction was applied to TCR pairs. In a later analysis, false discovery rates were estimated by permuting HLA or CMV assignments 20 times. In a later analysis, co-occurring TCRs were grouped using DBSCAN, and TCRdist sequence similarity was added for clustering within HLA-allele-positive subsets. Repertoires with fewer than 30,000 or more than 120,000 public chains, plus five repertoires with anomalous nucleotide sharing, were excluded from co-occurrence clustering. Held by TCRdb, this immuneACCESS table contains in-frame sequences only and omits some clones. Under half of the omission traces to an unresolved V gene where checked; the cause of the rest is unknown. D and trimming come from the DNA, and the V and J calls and clone size come from that table. For this sample the table gives about 160,000 clones, of which approximately 79% were detected only once. The leading ten clones occupy 2.1% of the sample.

Concerning this clone: What this receptor recognizes is not known. Per-base quality was not reported, and no clone a single base away is much larger than it.

V is clipped by 4 bases and J by 1 base, and the sequence between their germline boundaries is 11 bases long. Looking up the germline V gene yields CDR1 MGHRA and CDR2 YSYEKL. The CDR3 has 15 amino acids, counting the end cysteine and phenylalanine. The sequence is cut down to CDR3 DNA, 45 bases in frame from base 1. The cohort comprised more than 550 healthy bone marrow donors. At the time of sampling, every cohort member was nominally healthy, though immune exposures that went unrecorded were likely present. The donor was CMV seronegative and belonged to the group of around 400 seronegative cohort members. Every donor gave a peripheral blood sample, and the peripheral blood mononuclear cells from that sample were used for TCR beta sequencing. The Qiagen DNeasy Blood Extraction Kit was used to extract genomic DNA from the blood cell samples.

The TCR originated in a man aged 40-50 years in good health and CMV-seronegative. What was sequenced was PBMCs. The chain is made from TRBV4-1 and TRBJ2-1; matching of 6 bases hints at TRBD1 as the D gene. The nucleotide sequence is given as TGCGCCAGCAGCCCATCAGGGGAGTCCTACAATGAGCAGTTCTTC. It translates to CASSPSGESYNEQFF.